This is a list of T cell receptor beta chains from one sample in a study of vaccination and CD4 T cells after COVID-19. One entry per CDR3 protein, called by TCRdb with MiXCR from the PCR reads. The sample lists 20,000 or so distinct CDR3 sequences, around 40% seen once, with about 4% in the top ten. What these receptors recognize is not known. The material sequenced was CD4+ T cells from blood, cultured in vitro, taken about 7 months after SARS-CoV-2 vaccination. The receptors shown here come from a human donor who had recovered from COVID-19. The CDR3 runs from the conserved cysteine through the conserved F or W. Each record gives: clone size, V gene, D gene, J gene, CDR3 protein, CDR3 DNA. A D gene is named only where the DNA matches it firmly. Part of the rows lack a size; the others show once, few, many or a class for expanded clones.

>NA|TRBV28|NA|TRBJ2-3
CASYLSGASYTQYF
TGTGCCAGCTATCTGAGTGGGGCTAGCTATACGCAGTATTTT
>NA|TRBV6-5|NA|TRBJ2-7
CASSYSPGDYEQYF
TGTGCCAGCAGTTACTCGCCAGGGGACTACGAGCAGTACTTC
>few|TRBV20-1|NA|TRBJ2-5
CSARPSPQETQYF
TGCAGTGCTAGACCCTCACCTCAAGAGACCCAGTACTTC
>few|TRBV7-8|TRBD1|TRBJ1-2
CASSATHPGQGVGYTF
TGTGCCAGCAGCGCCACTCATCCGGGACAGGGGGTTGGCTACACCTTC
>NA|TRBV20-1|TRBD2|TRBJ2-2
CSARAGVTGELFF
TGCAGTGCTCGAGCGGGAGTTACCGGGGAGCTGTTTTTT
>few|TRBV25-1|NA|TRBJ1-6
CASGSYNSPLHF
TGTGCCAGCGGATCCTATAATTCACCCCTCCACTTT
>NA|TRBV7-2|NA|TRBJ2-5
CASSLMGAETQYF
TGTGCCAGCAGCTTAATGGGAGCAGAGACCCAGTACTTC
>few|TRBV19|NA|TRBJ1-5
CASSITGGDNQPQHF
TGTGCCAGTAGTATTACGGGGGGTGACAATCAGCCCCAGCATTTT
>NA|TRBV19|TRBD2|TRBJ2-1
CASRRGSGYSYNEQFF
TGTGCCAGTAGAAGGGGTAGCGGGTACTCCTACAATGAGCAGTTCTTC
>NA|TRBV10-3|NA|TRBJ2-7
CAISESPGEQYF
TGTGCCATCAGTGAGTCGCCAGGCGAGCAGTACTTC
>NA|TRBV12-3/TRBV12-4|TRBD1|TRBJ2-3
CASRGTGGGTDTQYF
TGTGCCAGCAGGGGGACAGGGGGTGGTACAGATACGCAGTATTTT
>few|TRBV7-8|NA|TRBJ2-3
CASSSPGGTDTQYF
TGTGCCAGCAGCTCCCCCGGCGGCACAGATACGCAGTATTTT
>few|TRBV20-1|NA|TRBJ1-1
CSARSGNMNTEAFF
TGCAGTGCTAGGTCAGGGAACATGAACACTGAAGCTTTCTTT
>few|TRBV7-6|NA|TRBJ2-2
CASSPSGDTGELFF
TGTGCCAGCAGCCCTAGTGGGGACACCGGGGAGCTGTTTTTT
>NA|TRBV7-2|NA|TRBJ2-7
CASSLAGSYEQYF
TGTGCCAGCAGCTTAGCGGGATCGTACGAGCAGTACTTC
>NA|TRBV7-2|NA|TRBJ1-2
CASSLKRQTAIGNYGYTF
TGTGCCAGCAGCTTAAAGCGTCAGACGGCCATAGGTAACTATGGCTACACCTTC
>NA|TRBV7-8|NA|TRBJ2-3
CASSQPGTDTQYF
TGTGCCAGCAGCCAGCCGGGCACAGATACGCAGTATTTT
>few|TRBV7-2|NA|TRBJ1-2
CASSPDDRLYVGYTF
TGTGCCAGCAGCCCGGACGACAGGCTCTATGTAGGCTACACCTTC
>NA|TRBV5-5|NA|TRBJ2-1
CASSSNVGEQFF
TGTGCCAGCAGCTCCAACGTTGGGGAGCAGTTCTTC
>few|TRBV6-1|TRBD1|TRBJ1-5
CASLNTGTGHQPQHF
TGTGCCAGCCTTAATACCGGGACAGGGCATCAGCCCCAGCATTTT
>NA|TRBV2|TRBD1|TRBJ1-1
CASSVRTGDTEAFF
TGTGCCAGCAGTGTTCGGACAGGGGATACTGAAGCTTTCTTT
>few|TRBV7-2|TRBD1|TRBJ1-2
CASSSGQGDYGYTF
TGTGCCAGCAGCTCAGGACAGGGGGACTATGGCTACACCTTC
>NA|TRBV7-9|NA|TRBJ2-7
CASSFGGTGLEQYF
TGTGCCAGCAGTTTTGGGGGTACGGGGCTCGAGCAGTACTTC
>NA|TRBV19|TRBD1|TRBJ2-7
CASSIGLGTADPEQYF
TGTGCCAGTAGTATCGGCTTGGGGACAGCGGACCCCGAGCAGTACTTC
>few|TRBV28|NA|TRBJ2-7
CASSLRVSAASYEQYF
TGTGCCAGCAGTTTAAGGGTATCGGCTGCCTCCTACGAGCAGTACTTC
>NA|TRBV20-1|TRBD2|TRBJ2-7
CSARDSGRAENEQYF
TGCAGTGCTAGAGATAGCGGGAGGGCCGAAAACGAGCAGTACTTC
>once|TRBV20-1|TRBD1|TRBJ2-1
CSVGARDRNNEQFF
TGCAGTGTAGGGGCACGGGACAGGAACAATGAGCAGTTCTTC
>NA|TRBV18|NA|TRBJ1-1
CASSGTQNTEAFF
TGTGCCAGCTCCGGGACACAGAACACTGAAGCTTTCTTT
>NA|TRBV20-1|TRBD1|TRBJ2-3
CSARGSRGRDTQYF
TGCAGTGCTAGGGGATCTAGGGGGCGAGATACGCAGTATTTT
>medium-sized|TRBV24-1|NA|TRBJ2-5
CATSVSGQETQYF
TGTGCCACCAGTGTAAGCGGGCAAGAGACCCAGTACTTC
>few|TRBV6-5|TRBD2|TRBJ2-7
CASSYSGTSGSYEQYF
TGTGCCAGCAGTTACTCGGGGACTAGCGGGAGCTACGAGCAGTACTTC
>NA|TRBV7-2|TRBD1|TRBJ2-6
CASSSTPGTGGSGANVLTF
TGTGCCAGCAGCTCGACCCCCGGGACAGGGGGGTCTGGGGCCAACGTCCTGACTTTC
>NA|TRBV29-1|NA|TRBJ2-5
CSVETGSVETQYF
TGCAGCGTTGAAACAGGTTCGGTGGAGACCCAGTACTTC
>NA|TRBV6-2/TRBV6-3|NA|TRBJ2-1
CASSRGEQFF
TGTGCCAGCAGCCGGGGGGAGCAGTTCTTC
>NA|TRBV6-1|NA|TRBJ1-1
CASRPIMLNTEAFF
TGTGCCAGCAGACCTATTATGTTGAACACTGAAGCTTTCTTT
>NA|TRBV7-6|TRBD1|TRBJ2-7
CASSLVMGQGEGPARDRNYEQYF
TGTGCCAGCAGCTTAGTTATGGGACAGGGGGAAGGCCCCGCTAGGGATCGAAACTACGAGCAGTACTTC
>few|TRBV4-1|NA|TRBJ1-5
CASSQEGGGQPQHF
TGCGCCAGCAGCCAAGAAGGTGGAGGGCAGCCCCAGCATTTT
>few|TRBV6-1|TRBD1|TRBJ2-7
CASRQGVWLGYEQYF
TGTGCCAGCAGACAGGGGGTTTGGCTTGGGTACGAGCAGTACTTC
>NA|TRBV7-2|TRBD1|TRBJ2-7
CASSLSGTGGEQYF
TGTGCCAGCAGCCTATCCGGGACAGGTGGCGAGCAGTACTTC
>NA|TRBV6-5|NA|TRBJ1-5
CASSYSISSNQPQHF
TGTGCCAGCAGTTACTCGATCAGCAGCAATCAGCCCCAGCATTTT
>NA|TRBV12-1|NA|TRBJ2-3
CASSLRGTGTDTQYF
TGTGCCAGCAGCTTAAGAGGGACGGGCACAGATACGCAGTATTTT
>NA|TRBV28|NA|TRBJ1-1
CASSQPPGGGTEAFF
TGTGCCAGCAGCCAACCTCCCGGGGGGGGTACTGAAGCTTTCTTT
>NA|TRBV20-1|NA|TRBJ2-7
CSATLTGFSYEQYF
TGCAGTGCTACTCTTACAGGGTTCTCCTACGAGCAGTACTTC
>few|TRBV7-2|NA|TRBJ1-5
CASSLGGREGNQPQHF
TGTGCCAGCAGCTTAGGTGGCCGAGAAGGCAATCAGCCCCAGCATTTT
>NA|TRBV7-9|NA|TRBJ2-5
CASSFEVLQETQYF
TGTGCCAGCAGCTTTGAAGTGTTGCAAGAGACCCAGTACTTC
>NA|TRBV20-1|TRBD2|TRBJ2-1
CSAIVTSGRRYNEQFF
TGCAGTGCTATCGTGACTAGCGGGAGAAGGTACAATGAGCAGTTCTTC
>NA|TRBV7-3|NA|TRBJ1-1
CASSLRGAYTEAFF
TGTGCCAGCAGCCTACGGGGGGCGTACACTGAAGCTTTCTTT
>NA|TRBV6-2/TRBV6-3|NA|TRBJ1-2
CASSLEERYGYTF
TGTGCCAGCAGCCTTGAGGAACGCTATGGCTACACCTTC
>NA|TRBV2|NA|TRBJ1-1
CASSVEGRAFF
TGTGCCAGCAGTGTTGAGGGCCGGGCTTTCTTT
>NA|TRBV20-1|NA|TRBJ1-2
CSATLQGYGYTF
TGCAGTGCTACGCTCCAGGGCTATGGCTACACCTTC
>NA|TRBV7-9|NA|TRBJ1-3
CASSLGDAGNTIYF
TGTGCCAGCAGCTTAGGGGATGCTGGAAACACCATATATTTT
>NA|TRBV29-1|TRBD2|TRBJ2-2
CSVRRALAGGTGELFF
TGCAGCGTTCGAAGGGCGCTAGCGGGAGGGACCGGGGAGCTGTTTTTT
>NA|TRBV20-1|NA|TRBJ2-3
CSARVGLDTQYF
TGCAGTGCCAGAGTGGGGCTAGATACGCAGTATTTT
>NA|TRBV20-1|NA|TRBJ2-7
CSASLKDFAYEQYF
TGCAGTGCTAGTCTAAAGGACTTCGCCTACGAGCAGTACTTC
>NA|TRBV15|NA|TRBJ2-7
CATSGGGSHSEQYF
TGTGCCACCAGCGGTGGGGGCTCCCATAGCGAGCAGTACTTC
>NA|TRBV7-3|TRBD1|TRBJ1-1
CASSLGQGTEAFF
TGTGCCAGCAGCTTAGGACAGGGGACTGAAGCTTTCTTT
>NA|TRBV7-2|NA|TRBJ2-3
CASSLGLGGGSGDTDTQYF
TGTGCCAGCAGCTTAGGATTAGGAGGGGGTAGCGGAGACACAGATACGCAGTATTTT
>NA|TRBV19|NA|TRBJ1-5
CASYERGKGQPQHF
TGTGCCAGCTACGAGCGGGGCAAGGGTCAGCCCCAGCATTTT
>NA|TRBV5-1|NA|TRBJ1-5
CASSLGTGDSQPQHF
TGCGCCAGCAGCTTAGGGACTGGGGATAGTCAGCCCCAGCATTTT
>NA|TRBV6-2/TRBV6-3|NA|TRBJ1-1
CASVWDNANTEAFF
TGTGCCAGCGTATGGGACAACGCGAACACTGAAGCTTTCTTT